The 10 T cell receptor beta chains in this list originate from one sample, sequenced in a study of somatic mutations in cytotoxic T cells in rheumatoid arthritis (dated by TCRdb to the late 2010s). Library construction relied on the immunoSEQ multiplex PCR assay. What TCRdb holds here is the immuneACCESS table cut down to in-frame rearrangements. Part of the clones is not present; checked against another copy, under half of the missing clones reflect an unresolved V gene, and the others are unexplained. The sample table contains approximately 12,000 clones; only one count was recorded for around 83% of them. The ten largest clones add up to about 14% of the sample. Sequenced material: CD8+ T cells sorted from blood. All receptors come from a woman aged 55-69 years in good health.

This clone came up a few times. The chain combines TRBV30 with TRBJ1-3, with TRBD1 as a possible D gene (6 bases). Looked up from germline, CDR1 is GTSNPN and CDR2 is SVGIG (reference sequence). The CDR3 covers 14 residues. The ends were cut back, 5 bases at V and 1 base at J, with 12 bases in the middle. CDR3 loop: CAWSQGLSGNTIYF. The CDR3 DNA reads TGTGCCTGGTCACAGGGTCTTTCTGGAAACACCATATATTTT.

This CDR3 is CASSKGGGRDCSYEQYV. DNA for the CDR3: TGTGCCAGCAGCAAAGGGGGCGGCAGGGATTGTTCCTACGAGCAGTACGTC. The V and J genes are TRBV21-1 and TRBJ2-7; the D call in the table, TRBD1, was not verified against the DNA. TRBV21-1 is shown as a pseudogene. This CDR3 region has 17 residues.

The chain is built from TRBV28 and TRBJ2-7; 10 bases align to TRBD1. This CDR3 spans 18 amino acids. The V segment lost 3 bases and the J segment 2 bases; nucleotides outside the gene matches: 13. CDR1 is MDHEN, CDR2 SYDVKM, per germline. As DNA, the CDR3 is TGTGCCAGCAGTTTCCCCCAACGTTATGGGACAGGGGCCTACGAGCAGTACTTC. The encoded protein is CASSFPQRYGTGAYEQYF.

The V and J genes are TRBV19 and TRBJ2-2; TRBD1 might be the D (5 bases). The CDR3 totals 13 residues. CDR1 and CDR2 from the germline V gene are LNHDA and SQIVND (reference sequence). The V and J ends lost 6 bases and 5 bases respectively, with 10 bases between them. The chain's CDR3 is CASRGRATGELFF. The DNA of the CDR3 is TGTGCCAGTAGAGGCAGGGCGACCGGGGAGCTGTTTTTT.

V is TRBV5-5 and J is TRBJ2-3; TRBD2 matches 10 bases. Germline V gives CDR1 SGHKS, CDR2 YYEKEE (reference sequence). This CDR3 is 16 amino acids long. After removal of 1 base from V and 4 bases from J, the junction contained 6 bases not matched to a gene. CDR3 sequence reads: CASSLFPSGGPDTQYF. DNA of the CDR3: TGTGCCAGCAGCTTGTTTCCTAGCGGGGGCCCAGATACGCAGTATTTT.

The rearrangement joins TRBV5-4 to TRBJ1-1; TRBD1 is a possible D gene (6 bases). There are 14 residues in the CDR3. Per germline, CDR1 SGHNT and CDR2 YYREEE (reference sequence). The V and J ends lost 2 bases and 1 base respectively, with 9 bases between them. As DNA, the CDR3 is TGTGCCAGCAGCTTAAGACAGGCGAACACTGAAGCTTTCTTT. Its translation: CASSLRQANTEAFF.

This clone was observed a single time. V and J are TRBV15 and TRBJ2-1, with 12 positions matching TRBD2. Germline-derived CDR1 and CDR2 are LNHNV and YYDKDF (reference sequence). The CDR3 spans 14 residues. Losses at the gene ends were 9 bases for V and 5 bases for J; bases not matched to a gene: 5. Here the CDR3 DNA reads TGTGCCACACAACTAGCGGGGGGAAACAATGAGCAGTTCTTC. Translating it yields CATQLAGGNNEQFF.

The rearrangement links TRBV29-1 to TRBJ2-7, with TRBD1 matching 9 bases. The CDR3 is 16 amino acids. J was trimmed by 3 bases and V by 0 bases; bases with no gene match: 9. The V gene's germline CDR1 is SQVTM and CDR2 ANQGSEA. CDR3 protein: CSVEDPDRGGFYEQYF. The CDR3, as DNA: TGCAGCGTTGAAGATCCCGACAGGGGGGGATTCTACGAGCAGTACTTC.

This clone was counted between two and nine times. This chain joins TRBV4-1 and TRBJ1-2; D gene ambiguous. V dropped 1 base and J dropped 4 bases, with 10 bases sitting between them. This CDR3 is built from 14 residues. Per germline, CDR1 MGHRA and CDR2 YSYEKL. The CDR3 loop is CASSQGEGLYGYTF. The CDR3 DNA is TGCGCCAGCAGCCAAGGCGAGGGCCTCTATGGCTACACCTTC.

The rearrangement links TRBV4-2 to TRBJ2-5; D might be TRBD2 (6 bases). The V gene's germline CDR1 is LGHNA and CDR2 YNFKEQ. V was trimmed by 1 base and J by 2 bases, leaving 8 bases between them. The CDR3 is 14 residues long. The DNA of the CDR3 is TGTGCCAGCAGCCAAGGGCGGGATCAAGAGACCCAGTACTTC. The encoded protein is CASSQGRDQETQYF.